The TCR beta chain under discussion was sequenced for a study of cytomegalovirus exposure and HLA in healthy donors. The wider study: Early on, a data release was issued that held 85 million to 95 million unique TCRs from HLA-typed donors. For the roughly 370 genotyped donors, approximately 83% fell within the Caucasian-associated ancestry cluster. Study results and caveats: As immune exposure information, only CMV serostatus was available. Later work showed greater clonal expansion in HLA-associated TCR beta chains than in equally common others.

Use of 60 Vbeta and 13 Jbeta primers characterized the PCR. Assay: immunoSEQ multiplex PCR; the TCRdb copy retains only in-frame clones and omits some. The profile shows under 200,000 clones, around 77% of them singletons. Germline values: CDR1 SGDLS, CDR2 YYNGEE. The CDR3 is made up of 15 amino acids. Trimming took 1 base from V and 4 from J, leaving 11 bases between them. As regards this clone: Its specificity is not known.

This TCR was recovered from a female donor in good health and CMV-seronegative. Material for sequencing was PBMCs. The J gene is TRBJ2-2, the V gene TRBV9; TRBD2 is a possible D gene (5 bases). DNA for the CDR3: TGTGCCAGCAGCGTACTAGCTAGTGGCACCGGGGAGCTGTTTTTT. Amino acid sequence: CASSVLASGTGELFF.